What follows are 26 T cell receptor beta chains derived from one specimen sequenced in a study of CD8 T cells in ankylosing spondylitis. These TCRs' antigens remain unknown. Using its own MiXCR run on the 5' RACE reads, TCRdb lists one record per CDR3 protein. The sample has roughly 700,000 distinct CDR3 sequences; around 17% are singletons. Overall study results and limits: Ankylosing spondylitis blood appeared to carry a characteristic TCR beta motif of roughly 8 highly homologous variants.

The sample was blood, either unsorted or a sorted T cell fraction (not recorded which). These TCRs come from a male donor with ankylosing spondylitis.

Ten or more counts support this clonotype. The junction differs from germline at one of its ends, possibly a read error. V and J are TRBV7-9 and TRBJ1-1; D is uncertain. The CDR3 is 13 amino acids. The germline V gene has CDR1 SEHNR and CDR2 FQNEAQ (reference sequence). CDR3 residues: CASSPVANTEAFF. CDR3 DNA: TGCGCCAGCTCCCCGGTGGCGAACACTGAAGCTTTCTTT.

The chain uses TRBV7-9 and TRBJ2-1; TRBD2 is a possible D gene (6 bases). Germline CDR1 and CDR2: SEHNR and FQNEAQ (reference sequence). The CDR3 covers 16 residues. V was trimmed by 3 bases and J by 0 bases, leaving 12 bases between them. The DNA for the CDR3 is TGTGCCAGCAGCTTGCTAGCGCCGAGCTCCTACAATGAGCAGTTCTTC. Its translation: CASSLLAPSSYNEQFF.

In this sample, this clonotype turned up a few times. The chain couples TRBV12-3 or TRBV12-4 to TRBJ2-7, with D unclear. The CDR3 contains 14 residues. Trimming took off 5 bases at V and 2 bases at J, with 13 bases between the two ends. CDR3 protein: CASSPTDGTYEQYF. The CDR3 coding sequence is TGTGCCAGCAGTCCAACGGACGGCACCTACGAGCAGTACTTC.

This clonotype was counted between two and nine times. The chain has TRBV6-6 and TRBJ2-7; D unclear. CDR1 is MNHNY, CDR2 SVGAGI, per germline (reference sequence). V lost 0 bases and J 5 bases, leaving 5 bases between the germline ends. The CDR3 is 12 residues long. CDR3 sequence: CASSYSSDEQYF. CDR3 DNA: TGTGCCAGCAGTTACTCGTCGGACGAGCAGTACTTC.

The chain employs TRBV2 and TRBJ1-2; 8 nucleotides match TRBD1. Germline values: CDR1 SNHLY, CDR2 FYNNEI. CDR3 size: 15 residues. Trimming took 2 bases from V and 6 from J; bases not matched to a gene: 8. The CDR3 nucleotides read TGTGCCAGCAGTGAACTGTCAGGGGGCGCGGATGGCTACACCTTC. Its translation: CASSELSGGADGYTF.

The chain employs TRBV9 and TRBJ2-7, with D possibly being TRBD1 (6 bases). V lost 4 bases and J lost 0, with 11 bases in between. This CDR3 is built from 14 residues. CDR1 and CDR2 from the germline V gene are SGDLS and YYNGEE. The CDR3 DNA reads TGTGCCAGCAGCACTACAGGGTTCTCCTACGAGCAGTACTTC. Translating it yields CASSTTGFSYEQYF.

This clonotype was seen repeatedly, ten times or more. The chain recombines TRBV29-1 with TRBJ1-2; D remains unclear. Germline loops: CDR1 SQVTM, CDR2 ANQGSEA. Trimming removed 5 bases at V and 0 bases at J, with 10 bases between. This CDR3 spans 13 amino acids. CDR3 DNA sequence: TGCAGCGTTCACCAGGTTACTAACTATGGCTACACCTTC. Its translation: CSVHQVTNYGYTF.

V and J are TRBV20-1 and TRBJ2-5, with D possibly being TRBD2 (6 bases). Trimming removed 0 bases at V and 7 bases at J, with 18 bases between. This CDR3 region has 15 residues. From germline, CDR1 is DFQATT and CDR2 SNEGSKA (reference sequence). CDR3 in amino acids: CSARDRDPGGWTQYF. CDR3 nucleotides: TGCAGTGCTAGAGACCGGGACCCCGGAGGGTGGACCCAGTACTTC.

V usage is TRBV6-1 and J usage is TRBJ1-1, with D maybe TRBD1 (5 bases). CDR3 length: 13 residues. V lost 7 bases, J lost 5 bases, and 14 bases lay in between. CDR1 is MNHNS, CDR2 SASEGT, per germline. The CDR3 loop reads CASNEGLGTEAFF. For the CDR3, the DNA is TGTGCCAGCAACGAGGGGTTGGGGACTGAAGCTTTCTTT.

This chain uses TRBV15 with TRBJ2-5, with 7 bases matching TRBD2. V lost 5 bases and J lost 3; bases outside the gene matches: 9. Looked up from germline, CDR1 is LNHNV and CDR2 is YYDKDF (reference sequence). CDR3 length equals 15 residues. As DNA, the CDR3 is TGTGCCACCAGCGGGGGGACTAAAAACGAAGAGACCCAGTACTTC. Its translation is CATSGGTKNEETQYF.

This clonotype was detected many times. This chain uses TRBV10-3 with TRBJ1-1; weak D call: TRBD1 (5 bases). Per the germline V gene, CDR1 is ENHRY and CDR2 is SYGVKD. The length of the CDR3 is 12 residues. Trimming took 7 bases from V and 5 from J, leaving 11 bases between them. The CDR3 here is CAITGGGTEAFF. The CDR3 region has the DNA TGTGCCATCACCGGGGGGGGAACTGAAGCTTTCTTT.

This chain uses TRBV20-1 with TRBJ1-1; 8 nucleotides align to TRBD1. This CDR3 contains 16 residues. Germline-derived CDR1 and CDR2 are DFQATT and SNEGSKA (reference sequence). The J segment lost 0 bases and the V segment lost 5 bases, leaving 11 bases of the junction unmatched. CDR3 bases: TGCAGTGCTGAGAACCCTCGACAGGGGCTGAACACTGAAGCTTTCTTT. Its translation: CSAENPRQGLNTEAFF.

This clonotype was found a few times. The CDR3 DNA reads TGTGCCAGCAGCTTAGCGGGGGAGCAGGGGTCACCCCTCCACTTT. Amino acid sequence: CASSLAGEQGSPLHF. The chain employs TRBV7-8 and TRBJ1-6; the D gene is possibly TRBD1 (6 bases). In germline, CDR1 is SGHVS, CDR2 FQNEAQ. The CDR3 is 15 amino acids. V was pared by 0 bases and J by 10 bases, with 13 bases between.

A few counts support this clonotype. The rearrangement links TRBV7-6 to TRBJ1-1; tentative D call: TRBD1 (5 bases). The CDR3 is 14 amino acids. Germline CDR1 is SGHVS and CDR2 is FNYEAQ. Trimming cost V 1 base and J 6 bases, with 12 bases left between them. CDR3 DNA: TGTGCCAGCAGCTTAGAGGCTTCGGGGGCTGAAGCTTTCTTT. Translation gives CASSLEASGAEAFF. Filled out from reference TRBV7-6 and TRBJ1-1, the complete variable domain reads GAGVSQSPRYKVTKRGQDVALRCDPISGHVSLYWYRQALGQGPEFLTYFNYEAQQDKSGLPNDRFSAERPEGSISTLTIQRTEQRDSAMYRCASSLEASGAEAFFGQGTRLTVV.

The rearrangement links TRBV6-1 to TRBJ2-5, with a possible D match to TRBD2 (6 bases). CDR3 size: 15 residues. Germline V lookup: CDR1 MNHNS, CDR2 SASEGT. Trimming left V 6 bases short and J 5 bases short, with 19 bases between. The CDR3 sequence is CASSSRLGVGETQYF. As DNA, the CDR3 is TGTGCCAGCAGCTCAAGACTAGGGGTTGGGGAGACCCAGTACTTC.

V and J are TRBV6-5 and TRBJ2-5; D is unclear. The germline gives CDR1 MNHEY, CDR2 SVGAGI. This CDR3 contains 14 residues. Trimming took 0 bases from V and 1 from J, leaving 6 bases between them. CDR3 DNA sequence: TGTGCCAGCAGTTACTCGTACAGCCAAGAGACCCAGTACTTC. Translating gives CASSYSYSQETQYF.

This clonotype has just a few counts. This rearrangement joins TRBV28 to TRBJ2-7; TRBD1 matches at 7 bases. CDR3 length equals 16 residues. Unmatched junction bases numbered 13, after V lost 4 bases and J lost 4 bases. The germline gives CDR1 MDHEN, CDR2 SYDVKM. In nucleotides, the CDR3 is TGTGCCAGCAGTTCGCAAAGAACCGGGACAGCATACGAGCAGTACTTC. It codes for CASSSQRTGTAYEQYF.

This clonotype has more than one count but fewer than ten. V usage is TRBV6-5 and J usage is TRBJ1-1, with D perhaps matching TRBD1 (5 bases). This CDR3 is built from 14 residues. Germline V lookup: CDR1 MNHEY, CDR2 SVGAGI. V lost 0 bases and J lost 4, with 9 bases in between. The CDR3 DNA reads TGTGCCAGCAGTTACTCGGGGCTACCCACTGAAGCTTTCTTT. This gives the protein CASSYSGLPTEAFF.

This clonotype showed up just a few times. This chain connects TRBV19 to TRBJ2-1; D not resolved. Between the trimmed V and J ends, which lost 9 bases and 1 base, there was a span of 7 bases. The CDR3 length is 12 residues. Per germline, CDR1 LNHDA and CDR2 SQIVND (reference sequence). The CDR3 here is CASRYSYNEQFF. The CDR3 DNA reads TGTGCCAGCAGGTATTCCTACAATGAGCAGTTCTTC.

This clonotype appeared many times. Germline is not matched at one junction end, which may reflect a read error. The CDR3 reads CASSLVAGNYGYTF. The CDR3 DNA is TGTGCCAGCAGCTTGGTTGCGGGAAACTATGGCTACACCTTC. The rearrangement links TRBV5-1 to TRBJ1-2; D remains unclear. The CDR3 extends over 14 amino acids. CDR1 and CDR2 from the germline V gene are SGHRS and YFSETQ.

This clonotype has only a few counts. The CDR3 here is CASSQLAGAAGTQYF. The DNA for the CDR3 is TGTGCCAGCAGCCAACTAGCGGGAGCGGCGGGTACGCAGTATTTT. The chain has TRBV3-1 and TRBJ2-3; TRBD2 agrees at 10 bases. The CDR3 has 15 residues. Germline values: CDR1 LGHDT, CDR2 YNNKEL (reference sequence). V trimming: 2 bases; J trimming: 8 bases; junction bases outside the gene matches: 7.

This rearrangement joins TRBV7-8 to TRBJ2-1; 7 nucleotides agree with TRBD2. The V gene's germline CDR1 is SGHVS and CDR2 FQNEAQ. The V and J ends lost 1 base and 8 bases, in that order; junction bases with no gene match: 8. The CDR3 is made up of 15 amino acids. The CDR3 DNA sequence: TGTGCCAGCAGCTTAGGACTAGCTTACGGCGATGAGCAGTTCTTC. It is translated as CASSLGLAYGDEQFF.

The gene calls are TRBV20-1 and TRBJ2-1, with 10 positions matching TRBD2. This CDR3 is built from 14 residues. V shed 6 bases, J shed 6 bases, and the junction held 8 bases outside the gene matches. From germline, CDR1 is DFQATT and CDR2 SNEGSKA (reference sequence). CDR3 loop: CSAFPSGSPNEQFF. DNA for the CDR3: TGCAGTGCCTTTCCTAGCGGGAGTCCCAATGAGCAGTTCTTC.

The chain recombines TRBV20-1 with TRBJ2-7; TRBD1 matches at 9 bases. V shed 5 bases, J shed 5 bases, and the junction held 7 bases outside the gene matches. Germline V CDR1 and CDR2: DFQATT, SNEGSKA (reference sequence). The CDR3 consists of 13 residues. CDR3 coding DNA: TGCAGTGCTGCCAAGGACAGGGGCAACGAGCAGTACTTC. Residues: CSAAKDRGNEQYF.

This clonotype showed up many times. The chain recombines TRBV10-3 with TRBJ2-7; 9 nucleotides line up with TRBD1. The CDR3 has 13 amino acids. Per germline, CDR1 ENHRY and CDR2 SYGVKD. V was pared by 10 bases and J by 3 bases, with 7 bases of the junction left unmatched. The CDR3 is CATSPGQGYEQYF. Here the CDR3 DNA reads TGTGCCACCTCCCCGGGACAGGGCTACGAGCAGTACTTC.

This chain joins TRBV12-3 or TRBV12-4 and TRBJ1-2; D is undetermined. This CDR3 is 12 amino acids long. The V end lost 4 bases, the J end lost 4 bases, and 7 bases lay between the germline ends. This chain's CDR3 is CASSYRRYGYTF. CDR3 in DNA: TGTGCCAGCAGTTACAGACGCTATGGCTACACCTTC.